The present T cell receptor (beta chain) was sequenced within a study of blood T cells in healthy people across ages (dated by TCRdb to the mid-2010s). Turning to the overall study: Template switching captured roughly one uniquely barcoded TCR beta cDNA molecule per two T cells in model experiments. Four age groups were formed from the donors: young (average 16 years), middle-aged (less than 40), aged (62) and long-lived (around 80). Using the same blood draw, the study looked at two additional independent replicas of 1 million unique cDNA reads for two donors, one aged 18 to 29 and the other aged 80 or older. To track age-related changes in TCR beta repertoire diversity, the study relied on deep sequencing normalized with unique cDNA molecular identifiers. To avoid experimental bias, donors of different ages were spread randomly across the sequencing lanes. What the study reported, not specific to this receptor: The CMV infection status of donors was not known, potentially confounding age-related changes in expanded clonotypes. Compared with the aged group, the long-lived group had more naive CD4+ T cells, fewer expanded clones and increased TCR diversity, a pattern suggesting age selection. As age increased, observed TCR beta diversity per million T cells dropped in a roughly linear way, and a significant reduction was already evident by age about 40. Bulk unsorted PBMC profiling prevented conclusive comparison of naive and antigen-experienced compartments. Estimates of total diversity based on one million sequenced T cells were regarded as lower bounds and as underestimates. Observed TCR beta diversity correlated strongly with the percentage of naive T cells measured by flow cytometry.

On this clonotype: The target of this receptor is not known. The record has no base qualities; no much larger clone is one base away.

The receptor library was made with 5' RACE. Sequencing used an Illumina HiSeq 2500. The second PCR ran for about 7 to 11 cycles and used a J-beta primer mix along with a sample-barcoded 5' primer. A template-switch 5' adaptor carrying 12 random nucleotides introduced a unique molecular identifier onto each TCR beta cDNA molecule. Each sample yielded at least 3 million CDR3-containing paired-end reads. The Mint cDNA synthesis kit, primed by a TRBC-specific oligonucleotide, was used to synthesize first-strand cDNA from all RNA. Following uracil-DNA glycosylase treatment, a first 18-cycle PCR with universal primers M1SS and BC2_uni_R was performed on all cDNA. As for how the authors treated the data: Normalization of each sample was performed by random selection of 1 million high-quality reads, each carrying a distinct molecular identifier. Instead of being binned into consensus sequences, reads with shared molecular identifiers were discarded. CDR3 identification, clonotype clustering and error correction used MiTCR with a Q25 quality threshold and the strictest error-elimination algorithm. A nonparametric unseen species model with Euler transformation was used to estimate a lower bound on total TCR beta diversity. TCRdb took the public reads, trimmed them with fastp at Q25, ran MiXCR for clone calling and kept in-frame beta chains. Entries are consolidated by CDR3 protein sequence, retaining the most common genes and DNA. TCRdb's processing, not the study's, gives the V and J calls here. This sample comprises approximately 800,000 distinct CDR3 sequences, around two thirds of them detected only once. Roughly 26% of the sample is held by the ten biggest clonotypes.

The roughly 42 donors, aged about 6 to 95 years, were systemically healthy Caucasian individuals from Russia. About 10 milliliters of peripheral blood were collected from each donor into EDTA-treated Vacutainer tubes. Ficoll-Paque density-gradient centrifugation was used to isolate PBMCs, with at least 7 million per sample. Total RNA was extracted from PBMCs with Trizol reagent, with at least 6 micrograms obtained per sample. Naive CD45RAhigh/CD27high T cell percentages were measured by flow cytometry on a PBMC aliquot from every donor. The CDR3 has 14 amino acids, counting the end cysteine and phenylalanine. Here the CDR3 DNA is all that survives: 42 bases in frame from base 1. From the germline V gene, CDR1 is MDHEN and CDR2 is SYDVKM.

The V and J genes are TRBV28 and TRBJ2-4; 10 bases in the junction line up with TRBD1. Near its end, the DNA agrees better with TRBJ2-7, so the J call may be wrong. The sample taken for sequencing was blood. The clonotype was recovered from a man aged 30 to 39 in good health. The DNA is as follows: TGTGCCAGCAGTATTGACAGGGGGCTGTACGAGCAGTACTTC. Its protein product is CASSIDRGLYEQYF.